This T cell receptor (beta chain) was retrieved from a study of T cell clones after liver transplantation. TCRdb's table, derived via immunoSEQ multiplex PCR, lists solely in-frame clones and lacks some. In the table there are tens of thousands of clones, about four fifths of which are singletons. This CDR3 has 14 residues. Deletions cut 6 bases from V and 8 bases from J, with 17 bases between. CDR1 and CDR2 (germline): MDHEN, SYDVKM. The V call is TRBV28, the J call TRBJ2-4, with D perhaps TRBD1 or TRBD2 (5 bases each). Sequences were derived from CD4+ T cells from blood, sampled 12 months after liver transplant. The TCR sequence derives from a human patient who received a liver transplant. Some T cells may have originated in the graft donor. The CDR3 DNA reads TGTGCCAGCAGCTTGGGACCGGGCTTGGACATTCAGTACTTC. It translates to CASSLGPGLDIQYF.